The next 17 T cell receptor beta chains were all read from a single sample in a study of blood T cell repertoires in COVID-19. Here immunoSEQ multiplex PCR was the method, and the copy in TCRdb shows in-frame clones only, minus some. Of more than 450,000 clones listed, approximately 90% are singletons. Sequencing used PBMCs or T cells enriched from blood (not recorded which). All receptors derive from a young woman who had recovered from COVID-19.

The gene calls are TRBV18 and TRBJ1-5; D call uncertain. Looked up from germline, CDR1 is KGHSH and CDR2 is LQKENI. The ends were cut back, 2 bases at V and 4 bases at J, with 9 bases in the middle. The CDR3 loop spans 14 amino acids. The CDR3, as DNA: TGTGCCAGCTCACCAGAGGGTCGTAATCAGCCCCAGCATTTT. Amino acids: CASSPEGRNQPQHF.

The DNA for the CDR3 is TGTGCCAGCTCACTGGGTCCGGGAGATACGCAGTATTTT. Amino acid sequence: CASSLGPGDTQYF. The chain uses TRBV18 and TRBJ2-3; D ambiguous. The CDR3 runs to 13 residues. V lost 4 bases to trimming and J lost 5 bases, with 10 bases between them. The germline V gene encodes CDR1 KGHSH and CDR2 LQKENI.

The CDR3 DNA reads as TGTGCCTGGAGTAGGCTAGCGAGCACAGATACGCAGTATTTT. It encodes CAWSRLASTDTQYF. V is TRBV30 and J is TRBJ2-3, with D perhaps TRBD2 (6 bases). The CDR3 spans 14 residues. From germline, CDR1 is GTSNPN and CDR2 SVGIG (reference sequence). Trimming stripped 2 bases from V and 0 bases from J, with 9 bases between.

This chain joins TRBV27 and TRBJ2-5; TRBD1 might be the D (6 bases). The germline V and J ends were trimmed by 11 bases and 4 bases, with 20 bases remaining between them. The CDR3 has 14 residues. The germline V gene has CDR1 MNHEY and CDR2 SMNVEV (reference sequence). The CDR3 DNA reads TGTGCCCCCATGGGGGCGAAGTATTCAGAGACCCAGTACTTC. Its translation: CAPMGAKYSETQYF.

CDR3 sequence (DNA): TGTGCCAGCAGCCGTAGCGGGGGGGCCGACGAGCAGTACTTC. Translating gives CASSRSGGADEQYF. The chain links TRBV7-3 to TRBJ2-7; TRBD2 matches 11 bases. The CDR3 has 14 residues. V lost 5 bases, J lost 5 bases, and 5 bases stayed unmatched. The germline V gene encodes CDR1 SGHTA and CDR2 FQGTGA.

This sequence joins TRBV6-4 and TRBJ2-7; tentatively, D is TRBD1 (5 bases). CDR1 and CDR2 (germline): MRHNA, SNTAGT. V lost 2 bases and J 6 bases, leaving 5 bases between the germline ends. This CDR3 comprises 11 residues. Here the CDR3 reads CASSDGAEQYF. In DNA, the CDR3 is TGTGCCAGCAGTGACGGGGCCGAGCAGTACTTC.

The chain has TRBV5-5 and TRBJ2-2, with a weak D call TRBD2 (6 bases). There are 15 residues in the CDR3. The germline V gene encodes CDR1 SGHKS and CDR2 YYEKEE (reference sequence). The V end lost 5 bases, the J end lost 4 bases, and 15 bases lay between the germline ends. The CDR3 here is CASSNWGVGTGELFF. CDR3 nucleotides: TGTGCCAGCAGTAACTGGGGGGTAGGCACCGGGGAGCTGTTTTTT.

The V and J genes are TRBV12-3 or TRBV12-4 and TRBJ1-1, with D uncertain. The V gene lost 1 base and the J gene lost 4 bases, with 4 bases spanning the gap. The CDR3 consists of 12 residues. In DNA form, the CDR3 reads TGTGCCAGCAGTTTAGATCGCACTGAAGCTTTCTTT. Amino acid sequence: CASSLDRTEAFF.

CDR3 amino acids: CASSAGERYTF. CDR3 bases: TGTGCCAGCAGTGCAGGGGAGCGCTACACCTTC. J is TRBJ1-2 and V is TRBV2; maybe TRBD1 (6 bases). Trimming cost V 4 bases and J 9 bases, with 9 bases left between them. Germline V gives CDR1 SNHLY, CDR2 FYNNEI. The CDR3 length is 11 residues.

The chain recombines TRBV30 with TRBJ2-3, with a possible D match to TRBD2 (6 bases). The CDR3 loop spans 12 amino acids. Germline V gives CDR1 GTSNPN, CDR2 SVGIG (reference sequence). V was pared by 5 bases and J by 3 bases, with 9 bases between. Written as DNA, the CDR3 is TGTGCCTGGGGGAGGTTGACAGATACGCAGTATTTT. Translated, it gives CAWGRLTDTQYF.

The chain recombines TRBV28 with TRBJ2-7; D remains unclear. The CDR3 is 12 amino acids. CDR1 MDHEN and CDR2 SYDVKM come from the germline V gene. Trimming shortened V by 5 bases and J by 4 bases, and 9 bases separated the two germline ends. The CDR3 protein is CASSPHGYEQYF. Here the CDR3 DNA reads TGTGCCAGCAGTCCCCACGGGTACGAGCAGTACTTC.

CDR3 in DNA: TGTGCCAGCAGCACCTCAGGTCCCAGCCAGCCGTATTTT. This encodes CASSTSGPSQPYF. This chain links TRBV12-3 or TRBV12-4 with TRBJ2-3; D unclear. V lost 6 bases and J lost 14, with 21 bases in between. There are 13 residues in the CDR3.

The chain joins TRBV2 to TRBJ2-7; the match to TRBD1 covers 9 bases. The length of the CDR3 is 13 residues. V lost 10 bases, J lost 3 bases, and 7 bases stayed unmatched. CDR1 and CDR2 (germline): SNHLY, FYNNEI. CDR3 in DNA: TGTGCCATCACCCCGACAGGGGGCTACGAGCAGTACTTC. Translated, it gives CAITPTGGYEQYF.

The CDR3 region is CSARELGEQFF. In nucleotides, the CDR3 is TGCAGTGCTAGAGAGCTCGGTGAGCAGTTCTTC. The genes are TRBV20-1 and TRBJ2-1, with D unresolved. The germline V and J ends were trimmed by 0 bases and 9 bases, with 6 bases remaining between them. The germline V gene has CDR1 DFQATT and CDR2 SNEGSKA (reference sequence). The CDR3 extends over 11 amino acids.

This chain links TRBV12-3 or TRBV12-4 with TRBJ1-4; no firm D call. The CDR3 loop spans 13 amino acids. Between the trimmed V and J ends, which lost 6 bases and 8 bases, there was a span of 13 bases. This CDR3 reads CASRAGVEEKLFF. Here the CDR3 DNA reads TGTGCCAGCAGGGCCGGGGTGGAAGAAAAACTGTTTTTT.

The chain has TRBV10-1 and TRBJ2-7; the D gene is possibly TRBD2 (6 bases). The V gene lost 6 bases and the J gene lost 3 bases, with 12 bases spanning the gap. This CDR3 region has 13 residues. CDR1 is WNHNN and CDR2 is SYGVQD in the germline V gene (reference sequence). This chain's CDR3 is CASSSGTGYEQYF. CDR3 in DNA: TGCGCCAGCAGCTCCGGGACTGGCTACGAGCAGTACTTC.

The rearrangement links TRBV6-5 to TRBJ1-6; 8 positions agree with TRBD1. J lost 7 bases, V lost 5 bases, and 4 bases had no gene match. The CDR3 runs to 14 residues. Germline-derived CDR1 and CDR2 are MNHEY and SVGAGI. The CDR3 bases are TGTGCCAGCAGTCCGACAGGGGAAAATTCACCCCTCCACTTT. Translating it yields CASSPTGENSPLHF.